This TCR beta chain was sequenced in a study of blood T cell repertoires in acute mononucleosis (dated by TCRdb to the early 2020s). For the wider study: Acute-phase samples, representing the primary response, were taken within 2 weeks of symptom onset. In the acute phase, YVL-BR-specific cells accounted for a mean of about 2.3% of blood CD8 T cells, and GLC-BM-specific cells for a mean of approximately 1.1%. A mean blood EBV load of 3.8 log10 genome copies per million B cells was observed during acute infection, and a mean blood EBV load of 2.5 to 3 was observed at convalescence.

General findings and caveats noted by the study authors: Just around 8.5% of the unique acute clonotypes remained in convalescence, but these persisting clonotypes accounted for most of the response, and new, diverse de novo clonotypes seemingly replaced the other acute clonotypes. For BRLF1 (YVL-BR), a dominant role in TCR repertoire selection was played by TCRalpha CDR3 motifs, whereas only a minimal role was played by TCRbeta. The low acute-to-convalescent clonotype overlap might be partly explained by sampling error, because only a fraction of each donor's blood was analyzed. Only a few donors were included in the cohort, so group averages were based on very few individuals.

This clone was counted many times. No much larger clone exists at a distance of one base, and base qualities are not known. As encoded in the germline V gene, CDR1 is SGHTA while CDR2 is FQGTGA. The CDR3 goes from the cysteine to the phenylalanine over 14 residues. CDR3 DNA is the only sequence kept; it has 42 bases, read in frame from the first base. V is cut back by 2 bases and J by 4 bases, with 4 bases in the junction unmatched. For TCR profiling, total RNA from at least 9,000 sorted tetramer+ CD8 T cells was reverse transcribed into cDNA. CDR3 regions were PCR-amplified with primers annealing to V and J regions, and unique molecular identifiers were added to track templates. TCRalpha and TCRbeta chains were profiled using the immunoSEQ platform, including its sequencing and error-correction standards. Concerning the study's data processing: Clonal copy numbers were corrected for sequencing and PCR errors, and CDR3s were defined per IMGT conventions. Only productive rearrangements were analyzed, using immunoSEQ Analyzer versions 2.0 and 3.0, with gene-pairing frequencies processed further in Microsoft Excel. V-J pairings were visualized as Circos plots, and CDR3 motifs were found with MEME plus a custom motifSearch program. The probability of generation of TCR sequences was calculated using the OLGA algorithm. Clonotypes found at both visits were termed persistent, clonotypes found only in the acute phase were termed nonpersistent, and clonotypes found only at convalescence were termed de novo. An amino acid clonotype used by more than one donor was defined as a public TCR. TCRdb took this table from immuneACCESS and kept in-frame rearrangements with V and J called. Such tables lack part of the clones; where checked against another copy, unresolved V genes explain under half of the gap, and the rest is unexplained. That table is the source of V, J and clone size, and D and trimming were worked out from the DNA. The sample includes 7,000 to 8,000 clones, with 25% to 30% observed a single time. The ten largest clones take up around 28% of the sample.

Interpreted using the paper, the time point label stands for: acute infectious mononucleosis, at clinical presentation within 2 weeks of symptom onset (visit 1). The study tracked CD8 T cell responses to two immunodominant EBV epitopes, BRLF1 109 (YVL-BR) and BMLF1 280 (GLC-BM), over primary infection. A positive serum heterophile antibody test together with EBV viral capsid antigen-specific IgM pointed to primary EBV infection. Total CD8 T cells were first enriched from PBMCs by magnetic positive selection (MACS). Live CD3+ CD8+ tetramer+ cells were sorted on a FACSAria III to over 90% purity. A PE-conjugated tetramer loaded with the BRLF1 109-117 peptide was used for cell sorting. After tetramer sorting, TCR repertoires of EBV epitope-specific CD8 T cells were deep-sequenced directly ex vivo at acute infection and at convalescence. The donors were a few individuals between roughly 18 and 29 years old who had clinical acute infectious mononucleosis and laboratory evidence of primary EBV infection. Heparinized peripheral blood was collected when donors presented clinically with mononucleosis symptoms and again about 6 months afterward. Ficoll-Paque density gradient centrifugation was used to isolate PBMCs.

The source was EBV YVL epitope tetramer+ CD8+ T cells sorted from PBMCs, collected during acute infectious mononucleosis. The cell subset or site label, read with the paper, signifies: CD8 T cells binding a tetramer with EBV BRLF1 109-117 peptide (YVL-BR). This receptor chain uses TRBV7-3 and TRBJ2-7, with 8 central nucleotides matching TRBD1. The sequence derives from a young woman with infectious mononucleosis caused by EBV. The CDR3 here reads CASSLAGGSYEQYF. The sequenced DNA is TGTGCCAGCAGCTTAGCAGGGGGCTCATACGAGCAGTACTTC.